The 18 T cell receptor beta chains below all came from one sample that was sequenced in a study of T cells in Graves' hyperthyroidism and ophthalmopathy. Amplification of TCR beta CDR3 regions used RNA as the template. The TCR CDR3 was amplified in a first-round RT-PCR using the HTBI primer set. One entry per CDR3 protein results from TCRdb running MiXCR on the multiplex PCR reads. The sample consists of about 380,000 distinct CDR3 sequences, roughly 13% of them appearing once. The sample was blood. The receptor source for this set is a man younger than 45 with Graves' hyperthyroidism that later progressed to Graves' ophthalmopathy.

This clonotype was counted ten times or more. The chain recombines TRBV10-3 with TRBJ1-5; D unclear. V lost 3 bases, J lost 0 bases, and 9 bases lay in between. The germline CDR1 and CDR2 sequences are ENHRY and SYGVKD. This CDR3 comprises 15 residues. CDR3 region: CAISDQPNSNQPQHF. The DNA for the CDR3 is TGTGCCATCAGTGACCAGCCGAATAGCAATCAGCCCCAGCATTTT.

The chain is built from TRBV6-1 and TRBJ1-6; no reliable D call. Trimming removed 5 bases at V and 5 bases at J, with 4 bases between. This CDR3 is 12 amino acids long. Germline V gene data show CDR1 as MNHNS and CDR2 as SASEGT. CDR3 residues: CASSKNNSPLHF. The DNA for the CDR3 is TGTGCCAGCAGTAAAAATAATTCACCCCTCCACTTT.

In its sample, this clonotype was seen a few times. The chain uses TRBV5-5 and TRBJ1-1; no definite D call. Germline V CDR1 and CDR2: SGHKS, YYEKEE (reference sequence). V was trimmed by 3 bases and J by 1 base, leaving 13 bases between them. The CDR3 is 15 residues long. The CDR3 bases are TGTGCCAGCAGCTCACACGGAATCGCGAACACTGAAGCTTTCTTT. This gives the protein CASSSHGIANTEAFF.

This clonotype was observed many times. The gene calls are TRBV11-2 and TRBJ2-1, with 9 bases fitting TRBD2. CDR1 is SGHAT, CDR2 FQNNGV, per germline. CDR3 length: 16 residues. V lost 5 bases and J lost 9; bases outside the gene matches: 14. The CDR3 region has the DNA TGTGCCAGCAGCAAGGGCGGGGGGGCCGGTTATAGTGAGCAGTTCTTC. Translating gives CASSKGGGAGYSEQFF.

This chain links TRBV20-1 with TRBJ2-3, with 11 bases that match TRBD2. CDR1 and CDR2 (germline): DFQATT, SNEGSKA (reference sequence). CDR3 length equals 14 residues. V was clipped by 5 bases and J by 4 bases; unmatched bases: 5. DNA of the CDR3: TGCAGTGCTCCAACTAGCGGGGGACCAGATACGCAGTATTTT. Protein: CSAPTSGGPDTQYF.

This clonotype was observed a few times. The CDR3 DNA follows: TGTGCCAGTAGATCGATCTCGTCTCCCTACGAGCAGTACTTC. Translated, it gives CASRSISSPYEQYF. The chain couples TRBV19 to TRBJ2-7; D is uncertain. This CDR3 comprises 14 residues. Germline CDR1 LNHDA, CDR2 SQIVND (reference sequence). The V and J ends lost 6 bases and 2 bases respectively, with 14 bases between them. The whole variable domain, remainder taken from reference TRBV19 and TRBJ2-7, is DGGITQSPKYLFRKEGQNVTLSCEQNLNHDAMYWYRQDPGQGLRLIYYSQIVNDFQKGDIAEGYSVSREKKESFPLTVTSAQKNPTAFYLCASRSISSPYEQYFGPGTRLTVT.

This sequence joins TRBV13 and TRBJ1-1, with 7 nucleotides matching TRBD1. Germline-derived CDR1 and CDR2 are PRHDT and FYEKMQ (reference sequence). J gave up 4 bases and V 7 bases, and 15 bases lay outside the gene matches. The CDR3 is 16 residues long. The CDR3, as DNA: TGTGCCAGCAATCAGGGGGGTGGGAATGTTATCACTGAAGCTTTCTTT. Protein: CASNQGGGNVITEAFF.

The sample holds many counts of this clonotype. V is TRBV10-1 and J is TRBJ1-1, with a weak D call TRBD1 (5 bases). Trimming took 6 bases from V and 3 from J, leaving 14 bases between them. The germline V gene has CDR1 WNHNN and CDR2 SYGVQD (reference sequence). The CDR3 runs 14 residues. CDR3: CASRKDMRYTEAFF. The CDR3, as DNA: TGCGCCAGCAGGAAGGACATGAGATACACTGAAGCTTTCTTT.

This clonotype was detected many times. CDR3 region: CSAREQGWDSNQPQHF. Here the CDR3 DNA reads TGCAGTGCTAGAGAACAGGGTTGGGATAGCAATCAGCCCCAGCATTTT. The rearrangement uses TRBV20-1 and TRBJ1-5, with D maybe TRBD1 (6 bases). Trimming took off 0 bases at V and 0 bases at J, with 12 bases between the two ends. The CDR3 covers 16 residues. Germline loops: CDR1 DFQATT, CDR2 SNEGSKA (reference sequence).

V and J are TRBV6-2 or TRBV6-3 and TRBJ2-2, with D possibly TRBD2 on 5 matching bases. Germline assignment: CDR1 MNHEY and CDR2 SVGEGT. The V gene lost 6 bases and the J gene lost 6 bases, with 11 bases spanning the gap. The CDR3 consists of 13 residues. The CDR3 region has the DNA TGTGCCAGCAGCCTCCGGGGTCCCGGGGAGCTGTTTTTT. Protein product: CASSLRGPGELFF.

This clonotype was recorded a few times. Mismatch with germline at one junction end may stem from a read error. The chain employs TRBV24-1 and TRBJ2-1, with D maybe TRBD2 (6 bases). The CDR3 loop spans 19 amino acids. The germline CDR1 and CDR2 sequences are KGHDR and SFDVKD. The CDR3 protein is CAASDLGTSSKGTYNEQFF. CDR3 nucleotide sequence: TGTGCCGCCAGTGATTTGGGAACTAGCTCAAAAGGGACCTACAATGAGCAGTTCTTC.

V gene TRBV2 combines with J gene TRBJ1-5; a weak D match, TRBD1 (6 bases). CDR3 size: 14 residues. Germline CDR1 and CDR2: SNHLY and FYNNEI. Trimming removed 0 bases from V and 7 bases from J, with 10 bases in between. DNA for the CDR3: TGTGCCAGCAGTGAAGCGGCAGGGGAGCAGCCCCAGCATTTT. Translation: CASSEAAGEQPQHF.

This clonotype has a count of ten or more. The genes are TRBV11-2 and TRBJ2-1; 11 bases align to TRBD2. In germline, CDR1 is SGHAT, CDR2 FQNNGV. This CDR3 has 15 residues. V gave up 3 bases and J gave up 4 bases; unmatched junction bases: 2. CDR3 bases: TGTGCCAGCAGCTTTACTAGCGGGGGATACAATGAGCAGTTCTTC. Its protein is CASSFTSGGYNEQFF. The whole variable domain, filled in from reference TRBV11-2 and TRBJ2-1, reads EAGVAQSPRYKIIEKRQSVAFWCNPISGHATLYWYQQILGQGPKLLIQFQNNGVVDDSQLPKDRFSAERLKGVDSTLKIQPAKLEDSAVYLCASSFTSGGYNEQFFGPGTRLTVL.

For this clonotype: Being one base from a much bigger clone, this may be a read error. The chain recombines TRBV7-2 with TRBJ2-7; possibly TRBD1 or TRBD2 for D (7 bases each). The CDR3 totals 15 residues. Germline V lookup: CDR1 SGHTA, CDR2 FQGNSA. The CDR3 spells CASSLADRSSYEHYF. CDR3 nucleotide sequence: TGTGCCAGCAGCCTAGCGGACAGGAGCTCCTACGAGCATTACTTC.

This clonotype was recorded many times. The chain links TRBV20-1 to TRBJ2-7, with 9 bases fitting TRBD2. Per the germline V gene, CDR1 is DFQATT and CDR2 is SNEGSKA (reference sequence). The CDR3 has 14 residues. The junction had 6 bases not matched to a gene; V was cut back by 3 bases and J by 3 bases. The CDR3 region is CSASLAGFFYEQYF. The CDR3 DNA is TGCAGTGCTAGTCTAGCGGGGTTCTTCTACGAGCAGTACTTC.

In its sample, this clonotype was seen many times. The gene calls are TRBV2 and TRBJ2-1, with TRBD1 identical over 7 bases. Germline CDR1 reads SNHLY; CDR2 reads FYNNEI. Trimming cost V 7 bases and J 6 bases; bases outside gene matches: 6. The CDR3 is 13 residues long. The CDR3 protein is CASIKDRTNEQFF. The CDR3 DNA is TGTGCCAGCATTAAGGACAGGACCAATGAGCAGTTCTTC.

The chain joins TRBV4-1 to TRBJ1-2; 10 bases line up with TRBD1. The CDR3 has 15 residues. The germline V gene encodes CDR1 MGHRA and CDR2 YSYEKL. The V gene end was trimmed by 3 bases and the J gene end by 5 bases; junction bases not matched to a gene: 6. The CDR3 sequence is CASSQGQGIRYGYTF. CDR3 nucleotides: TGCGCCAGCAGCCAGGGACAGGGGATTCGGTATGGCTACACCTTC.

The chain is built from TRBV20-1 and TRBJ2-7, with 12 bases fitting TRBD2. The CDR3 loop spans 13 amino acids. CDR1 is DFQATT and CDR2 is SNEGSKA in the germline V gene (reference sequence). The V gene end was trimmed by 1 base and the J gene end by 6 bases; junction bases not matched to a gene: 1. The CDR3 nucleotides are TGCAGTGCTAGAGCTAGCGGGGGGGTCGAGCAGTACTTC. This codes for CSARASGGVEQYF.